This TCR beta chain was obtained from a study of CD8 T cells in ankylosing spondylitis (dated by TCRdb to 2015 to 2018). Describing the broader study: To find TCR variants linked to disease, the study profiled T cell receptor beta repertoires in ankylosing spondylitis patients and healthy donors. Peripheral blood samples were taken, and synovial fluid was additionally collected from ankylosing spondylitis patients. The whole study cohort included 90 to 120 healthy donors and 25 ankylosing spondylitis patients.

Instrument used: Illumina HiSeq 2500. TCR beta libraries were prepared by quantitative 5'-RACE with molecular barcodes. The original pipeline was this. A new computational method, built on a probabilistic model of VDJ rearrangement, was used to identify disease-linked TCR variants. TCRdb trimmed public reads at Q25 via fastp, called clones via MiXCR and kept in-frame beta chains. Each record represents a unique CDR3 protein, reported with the most common genes and DNA among its rows. TCRdb, not the authors, supplied the V and J calls. The sample contains about 540,000 distinct CDR3 sequences, approximately 11% of them found a single time. Nearly 7% of the sample is taken by the ten largest. Study-level results and caveats: In peripheral blood, the disease-linked clones were found at relatively low frequencies and had a CD8+ phenotype. Some of the motif variants had been reported before in the synovial fluid and blood of reactive arthritis patients, a finding that suggests common disease-initiation mechanisms. A TCR beta motif of seven or eight highly homologous amino acid variants appeared characteristic of blood from ankylosing spondylitis patients. The disease-linked clones were reported as significantly enriched in matched synovial fluid samples from ankylosing spondylitis patients.

Compared with germline, V lacks 4 bases and J lacks 6 bases; bases without a gene match: 14. CDR1 and CDR2, looked up from the germline V gene, are SGHAT and FQNNGV. The CDR3 covers 17 residues, taking in both the cysteine and the phenylalanine. The DNA shown is the 51-base CDR3, in frame from base 1. Regarding this clonotype: No antigen is known for it. The sample holds no much larger clone one base away, and base qualities are not on file.

This clonotype originated in a male donor with ankylosing spondylitis. Sequencing input: blood, either unsorted or a sorted T cell fraction (not recorded which). The chain is assembled from TRBV11-2 and TRBJ2-3, and TRBD2 matches 9 of the central bases. The sequenced DNA is TGTGCCAGCAGCTCAGAAGTCGGCGGGAGGGCCTACGATACGCAGTATTTT. Its product reads: CASSSEVGGRAYDTQYF. With the portions outside the CDR3 filled from the reference TRBV11-2 and TRBJ2-3 genes, the complete variable region becomes EAGVAQSPRYKIIEKRQSVAFWCNPISGHATLYWYQQILGQGPKLLIQFQNNGVVDDSQLPKDRFSAERLKGVDSTLKIQPAKLEDSAVYLCASSSEVGGRAYDTQYFGPGTRLTVL.